This entry lists 17 T cell receptor beta chains sequenced from one sample in a study of T cell changes during pregnancy in multiple sclerosis. Data came from immunoSEQ multiplex PCR; TCRdb stores just in-frame clones and leaves some out. The table lists tens of thousands of clones, about 91% of them singletons. Sequenced material: peripheral blood, taken before pregnancy. These receptors all stem from a female donor with multiple sclerosis, enrolled in a pregnancy study.

J is TRBJ2-7 and V is TRBV7-8, with 8 bases identical to TRBD1. Germline values: CDR1 SGHVS, CDR2 FQNEAQ. The CDR3 sequence is 14 residues long. The V and J ends lost 2 bases and 3 bases, in that order; junction bases with no gene match: 3. CDR3 in DNA: TGTGCCAGCAGCTTATCCAGGGGGCTCTACGAGCAGTACTTC. It yields the protein CASSLSRGLYEQYF.

This clone was recorded at least ten times. This sequence joins TRBV5-1 and TRBJ2-3; 8 bases align to TRBD1. Germline CDR1 reads SGHRS; CDR2 reads YFSETQ. The CDR3 totals 14 residues. Trimming removed 4 bases from V and 4 bases from J; junction bases left unmatched: 5. The CDR3 DNA reads TGCGCCAGCAGCCAGGACAGGGTTCCAGATACGCAGTATTTT. It translates to CASSQDRVPDTQYF.

The CDR3 DNA is TGTGCCAGCAGCCCAGGACTAGCGGGTTCCTACAATGAGCAGTTCTTC. This codes for CASSPGLAGSYNEQFF. This chain uses TRBV7-8 with TRBJ2-1, with 11 bases aligning to TRBD2. CDR1 and CDR2 (germline): SGHVS, FQNEAQ. After removal of 5 bases from V and 1 base from J, the junction contained 4 bases not matched to a gene. The CDR3 length is 16 residues.

The chain combines TRBV5-1 with TRBJ2-4, with TRBD1 matching over 11 bases. Trimming took 3 bases from V and 6 from J; bases not matched to a gene: 8. CDR3 length: 16 amino acids. CDR1 SGHRS and CDR2 YFSETQ come from the germline V gene. The CDR3 sequence: CASSSTGQGAGNIQYF. The CDR3 nucleotides are TGCGCCAGCAGCTCTACAGGACAGGGGGCTGGAAACATTCAGTACTTC.

This chain uses TRBV18 with TRBJ1-6, with no clear D. CDR3 length: 14 residues. Trimming cost V 6 bases and J 7 bases, with 13 bases left between them. Germline assignment: CDR1 KGHSH and CDR2 LQKENI. The DNA for the CDR3 is TGTGCCAGCTCGCGGGGAAGGGTGAATTCACCCCTCCACTTT. Translating it yields CASSRGRVNSPLHF. Looking up the rest from reference TRBV18 and TRBJ1-6 gives the full variable domain: NAGVMQNPRHLVRRRGQEARLRCSPMKGHSHVYWYRQLPEEGLKFMVYLQKENIIDESGMPKERFSAEFPKEGPSILRIQQVVRGDSAAYFCASSRGRVNSPLHFGNGTRLTVT.

This clone was picked up a small number of times. V is TRBV27 and J is TRBJ2-5, with D tentatively TRBD1 (6 bases). Trimming left V 6 bases short and J 5 bases short, with 19 bases between. Germline-derived CDR1 and CDR2 are MNHEY and SMNVEV (reference sequence). The CDR3 length is 15 residues. This CDR3 reads CASSRPGHMGETQYF. As DNA, the CDR3 is TGTGCCAGCAGCCGTCCGGGACATATGGGGGAGACCCAGTACTTC.

The chain couples TRBV4-3 to TRBJ1-1, with 7 bases fitting TRBD1. V lost 1 base and J lost 0; bases outside the gene matches: 5. In germline, CDR1 is LGHNA, CDR2 YSLEER. The CDR3 has 16 amino acids. The CDR3 DNA reads as TGCGCCAGCAGCCAAGCTAGGGGGCGGGTGAACACTGAAGCTTTCTTT. It is translated as CASSQARGRVNTEAFF.

The V gene is TRBV20-1, the J gene TRBJ2-7; D gene ambiguous. CDR1 is DFQATT and CDR2 is SNEGSKA in the germline V gene (reference sequence). Deletions cut 6 bases from V and 6 bases from J, with 12 bases between. The CDR3 runs to 11 residues. Here the CDR3 DNA reads TGCAGTGCATTCCCGCAGGCCGAGCAGTACTTC. This translates into CSAFPQAEQYF.

The chain carries TRBV5-5 and TRBJ1-1, with 7 bases that match TRBD1. The CDR3 sequence is 17 residues long. The germline V gene has CDR1 SGHKS and CDR2 YYEKEE (reference sequence). V was clipped by 3 bases and J by 3 bases; unmatched bases: 14. The CDR3 protein is CASSSIVRSGQYTEAFF. CDR3 nucleotides: TGTGCCAGCAGCTCAATTGTTAGGTCGGGACAGTACACTGAAGCTTTCTTT.

The J gene is TRBJ2-2, the V gene TRBV21-1; no DNA check was done on the table's D call, TRBD2. TRBV21-1 is marked as a pseudogene. This CDR3 contains 18 residues. As DNA, the CDR3 is TGTGCCAGCAGCCAGTGGACTAGCGGGTCCTCGAACACCGGGGAGCTGTTTTTT. Protein: CASSQWTSGSSNTGELFF.

A single count supports this clone. The chain has TRBV11-1 and TRBJ1-1, with D possibly matching TRBD1 (6 bases). Germline assignment: CDR1 SGHAT and CDR2 FQDESV (reference sequence). This CDR3 is built from 13 residues. V was clipped by 5 bases and J by 3 bases, with 10 bases between them. The CDR3 bases are TGTGCCAGCAGCCCGGACAGCCACACTGAAGCTTTCTTT. Protein sequence: CASSPDSHTEAFF. Complete variable domain (other parts from reference TRBV11-1 and TRBJ1-1): EAEVAQSPRYKITEKSQAVAFWCDPISGHATLYWYRQILGQGPELLVQFQDESVVDDSQLPKDRFSAERLKGVDSTLKIQPAELGDSAMYLCASSPDSHTEAFFGQGTRLTVV.

The chain links TRBV14 to TRBJ2-3; 7 bases are shared with TRBD2. The CDR3 has 16 residues. V lost 3 bases to trimming and J lost 1 base; unmatched junction nucleotides: 7. Per the germline V gene, CDR1 is SGHDN and CDR2 is FVKESK. The CDR3, as DNA: TGTGCCAGCAGCCAGCCAATGGGGAGGGGCACAGATACGCAGTATTTT. This codes for CASSQPMGRGTDTQYF.

This clone was counted once. The chain employs TRBV30 and TRBJ2-7, with D perhaps matching TRBD2 (7 bases). With 1 base removed from V and 11 bases from J, the gap between germline ends came to 21 bases. CDR3 length equals 14 residues. Looked up from germline, CDR1 is GTSNPN and CDR2 is SVGIG (reference sequence). This CDR3 reads CAWSGGGSGTSEYF. The CDR3 bases are TGTGCCTGGAGTGGGGGGGGGTCCGGGACATCAGAGTACTTC.

A note on this clone: Other DNA variants within this sample encode the same CDR3. This chain links TRBV9 with TRBJ2-5; no clear D. The germline V gene has CDR1 SGDLS and CDR2 YYNGEE. V lost 0 bases to trimming and J lost 2 bases, with 5 bases between them. This CDR3 has 13 amino acids. This CDR3 reads CASSVGRQETQYF. In nucleotides, the CDR3 is TGTGCCAGCAGCGTAGGCAGACAAGAGACCCAGTACTTC.

The chain uses TRBV9 and TRBJ1-1; D is unresolved. The CDR3 covers 14 residues. Trimming took 0 bases from V and 1 from J, leaving 7 bases between them. The germline gives CDR1 SGDLS, CDR2 YYNGEE. The CDR3 sequence is CASSVAVRNTEAFF. CDR3 DNA sequence: TGTGCCAGCAGCGTAGCAGTCCGGAACACTGAAGCTTTCTTT.

The chain carries TRBV6-1 and TRBJ2-7; the D is unclear. Trimming took 8 bases from V and 6 from J, leaving 17 bases between them. This CDR3 comprises 13 residues. CDR1 and CDR2 from the germline V gene are MNHNS and SASEGT. CDR3 coding DNA: TGTGCCAGCGACGACTTGGCCCCAGCCGAGCAGTACTTC. It specifies CASDDLAPAEQYF.

The chain joins TRBV19 to TRBJ1-1; tentatively, D is TRBD1 (6 bases). V was trimmed by 3 bases and J by 7 bases, leaving 18 bases between them. Germline V gene data show CDR1 as LNHDA and CDR2 as SQIVND (reference sequence). This CDR3 region has 15 residues. CDR3 in amino acids: CASSITRGGLGEAFF. CDR3 bases: TGTGCCAGTAGTATTACCAGAGGGGGATTGGGTGAAGCTTTCTTT. The full variable domain, with the rest looked up from reference TRBV19 and TRBJ1-1, is DGGITQSPKYLFRKEGQNVTLSCEQNLNHDAMYWYRQDPGQGLRLIYYSQIVNDFQKGDIAEGYSVSREKKESFPLTVTSAQKNPTAFYLCASSITRGGLGEAFFGQGTRLTVV.